This T cell receptor (beta chain) comes out of a study of OX40 agonist ivuxolimab in advanced cancers. The repertoire was sequenced with immunoSEQ multiplex PCR; TCRdb's copy has only in-frame clones and lacks some. This table holds roughly 100,000 clones, 80% to 90% found once. The germline V gene has CDR1 MDHEN and CDR2 SYDVKM. The CDR3 is 14 residues long. V gave up 3 bases and J gave up 6 bases, with 14 bases separating them. The sample was CD4+ or CD8+ T cells sorted from blood, taken in a trial of the OX40 agonist ivuxolimab. The source is an adult with an advanced solid tumor such as melanoma, head and neck, liver or kidney cancer. The rearrangement joins TRBV28 to TRBJ1-2, with D possibly TRBD1 on 6 matching bases. CDR3 region: CASSFQGHGNGYTF. CDR3 sequence (DNA): TGTGCCAGCAGTTTCCAGGGACATGGGAATGGCTACACCTTC.